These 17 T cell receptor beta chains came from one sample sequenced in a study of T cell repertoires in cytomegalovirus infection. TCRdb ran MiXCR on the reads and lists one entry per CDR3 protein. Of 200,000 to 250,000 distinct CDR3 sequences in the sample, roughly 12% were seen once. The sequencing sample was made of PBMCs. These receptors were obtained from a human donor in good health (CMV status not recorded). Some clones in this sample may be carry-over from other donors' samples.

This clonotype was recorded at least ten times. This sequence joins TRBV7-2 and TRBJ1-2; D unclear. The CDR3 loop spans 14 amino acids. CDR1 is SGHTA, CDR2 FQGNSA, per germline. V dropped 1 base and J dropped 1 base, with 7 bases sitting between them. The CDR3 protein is CASSLGRLNYGYTF. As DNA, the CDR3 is TGTGCCAGCAGCTTAGGACGGCTTAACTATGGCTACACCTTC.

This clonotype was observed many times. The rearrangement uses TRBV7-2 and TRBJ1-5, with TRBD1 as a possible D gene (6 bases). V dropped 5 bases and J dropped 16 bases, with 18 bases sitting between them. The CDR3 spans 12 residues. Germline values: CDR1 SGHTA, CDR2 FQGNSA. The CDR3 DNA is TGTGCCAGCAGCCGTGGACAGCTGGAGCAACATTTT. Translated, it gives CASSRGQLEQHF.

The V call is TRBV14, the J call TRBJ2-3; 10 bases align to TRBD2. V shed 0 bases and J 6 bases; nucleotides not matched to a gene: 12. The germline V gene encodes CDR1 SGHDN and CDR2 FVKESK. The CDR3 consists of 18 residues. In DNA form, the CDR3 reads TGTGCCAGCAGCCAAGATCTAGCGGGAGCGGTCAATGGGGATACGCAGTATTTT. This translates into CASSQDLAGAVNGDTQYF.

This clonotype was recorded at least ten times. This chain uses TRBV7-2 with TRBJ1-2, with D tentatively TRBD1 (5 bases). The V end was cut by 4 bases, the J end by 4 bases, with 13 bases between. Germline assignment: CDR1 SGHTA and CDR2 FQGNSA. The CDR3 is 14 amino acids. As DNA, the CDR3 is TGTGCCAGCAGCTCCGTGGCCGGGACCTATGGCTACACCTTC. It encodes CASSSVAGTYGYTF.

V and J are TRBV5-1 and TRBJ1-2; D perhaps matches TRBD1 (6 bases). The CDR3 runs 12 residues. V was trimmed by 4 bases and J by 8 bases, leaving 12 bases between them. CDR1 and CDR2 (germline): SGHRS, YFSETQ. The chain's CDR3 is CASSAWGGGYTF. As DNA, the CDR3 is TGCGCCAGCAGCGCGTGGGGGGGCGGCTACACCTTC.

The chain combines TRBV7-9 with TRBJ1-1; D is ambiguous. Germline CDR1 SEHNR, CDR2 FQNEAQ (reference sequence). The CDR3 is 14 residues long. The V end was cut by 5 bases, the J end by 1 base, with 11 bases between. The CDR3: CASSLDIENTEAFF. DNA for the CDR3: TGTGCCAGCAGCCTCGACATCGAGAACACTGAAGCTTTCTTT.

CDR3 loop: CASSEGSLAADNEQFF. CDR3 nucleotide sequence: TGTGCCAGCAGTGAAGGTTCTTTAGCGGCAGACAATGAGCAGTTCTTC. The J gene is TRBJ2-1, the V gene TRBV2; possibly TRBD2 for D (6 bases). Trimming took off 1 base at V and 5 bases at J, with 15 bases between the two ends. Germline CDR1 and CDR2: SNHLY and FYNNEI. The CDR3 has 16 amino acids. The variable domain in full, completed from reference TRBV2 and TRBJ2-1, reads EPEVTQTPSHQVTQMGQEVILRCVPISNHLYFYWYRQILGQKVEFLVSFYNNEISEKSEIFDDQFSVERPDGSNFTLKIRSTKLEDSAMYFCASSEGSLAADNEQFFGPGTRLTVL.

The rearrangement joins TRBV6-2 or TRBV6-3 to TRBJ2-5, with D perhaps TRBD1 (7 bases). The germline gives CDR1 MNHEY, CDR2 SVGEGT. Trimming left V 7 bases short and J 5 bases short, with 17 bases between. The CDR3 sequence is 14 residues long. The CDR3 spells CASTLGGGAETQYF. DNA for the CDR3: TGTGCCAGCACCCTAGGAGGGGGCGCGGAGACCCAGTACTTC.

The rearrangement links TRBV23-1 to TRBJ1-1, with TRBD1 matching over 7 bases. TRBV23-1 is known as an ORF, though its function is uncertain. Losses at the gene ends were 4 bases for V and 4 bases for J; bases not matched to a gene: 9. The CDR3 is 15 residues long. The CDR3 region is CASSPYPTGVTEAFF. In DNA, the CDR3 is TGCGCCAGCAGTCCATACCCCACAGGGGTCACTGAAGCTTTCTTT.

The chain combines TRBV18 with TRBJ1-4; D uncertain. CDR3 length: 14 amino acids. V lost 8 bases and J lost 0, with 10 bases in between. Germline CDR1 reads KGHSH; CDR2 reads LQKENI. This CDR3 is CASTVTSTNEKLFF. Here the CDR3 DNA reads TGTGCCAGCACCGTGACTTCAACTAATGAAAAACTGTTTTTT.

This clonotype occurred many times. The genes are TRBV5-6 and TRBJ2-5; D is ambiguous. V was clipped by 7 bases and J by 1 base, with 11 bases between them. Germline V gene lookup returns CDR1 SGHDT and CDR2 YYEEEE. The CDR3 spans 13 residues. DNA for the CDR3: TGTGCCAGCTTTAGGCCACCCCAAGAGACCCAGTACTTC. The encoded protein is CASFRPPQETQYF. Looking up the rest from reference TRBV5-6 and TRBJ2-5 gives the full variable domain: DAGVTQSPTHLIKTRGQQVTLRCSPKSGHDTVSWYQQALGQGPQFIFQYYEEEERQRGNFPDRFSGHQFPNYSSELNVNALLLGDSALYLCASFRPPQETQYFGPGTRLLVL.

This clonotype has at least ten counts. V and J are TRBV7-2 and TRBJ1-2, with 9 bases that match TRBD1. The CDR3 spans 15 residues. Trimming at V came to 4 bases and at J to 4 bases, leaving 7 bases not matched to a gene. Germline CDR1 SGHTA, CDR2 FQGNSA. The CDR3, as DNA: TGTGCCAGCAGCTCGGGACAGGGCTCTATCTATGGCTACACCTTC. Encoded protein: CASSSGQGSIYGYTF.

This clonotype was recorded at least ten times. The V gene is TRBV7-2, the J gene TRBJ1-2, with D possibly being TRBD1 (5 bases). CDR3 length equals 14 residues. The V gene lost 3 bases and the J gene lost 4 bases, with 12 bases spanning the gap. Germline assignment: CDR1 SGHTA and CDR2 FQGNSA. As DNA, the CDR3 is TGTGCCAGCAGCTTTAGTCAGGACACCTATGGCTACACCTTC. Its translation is CASSFSQDTYGYTF.

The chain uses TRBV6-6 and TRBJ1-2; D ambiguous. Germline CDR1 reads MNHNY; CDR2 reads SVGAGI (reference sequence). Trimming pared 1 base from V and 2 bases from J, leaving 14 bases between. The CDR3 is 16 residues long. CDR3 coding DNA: TGTGCCAGCAGTTACTTTTTAGGACCTGGGAACTATGGCTACACCTTC. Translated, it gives CASSYFLGPGNYGYTF.

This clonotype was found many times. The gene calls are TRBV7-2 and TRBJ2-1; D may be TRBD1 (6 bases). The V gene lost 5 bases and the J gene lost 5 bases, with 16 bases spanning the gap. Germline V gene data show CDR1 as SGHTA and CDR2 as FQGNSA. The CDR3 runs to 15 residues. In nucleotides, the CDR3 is TGTGCCAGCAGCCGTCAGGGGCACGGAAACAATGAGCAGTTCTTC. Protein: CASSRQGHGNNEQFF.

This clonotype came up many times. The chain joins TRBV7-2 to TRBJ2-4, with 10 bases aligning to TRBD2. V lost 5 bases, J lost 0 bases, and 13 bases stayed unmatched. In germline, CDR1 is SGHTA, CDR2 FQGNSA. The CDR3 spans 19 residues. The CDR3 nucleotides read TGTGCCAGCAGCCCCGATTTCGGGACTAGCGTGCTAGCCAAAAACATTCAGTACTTC. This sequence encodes CASSPDFGTSVLAKNIQYF.

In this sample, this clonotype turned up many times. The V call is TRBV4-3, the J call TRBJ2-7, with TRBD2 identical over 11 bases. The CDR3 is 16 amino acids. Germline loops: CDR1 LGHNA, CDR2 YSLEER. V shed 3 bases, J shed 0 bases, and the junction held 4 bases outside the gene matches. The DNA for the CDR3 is TGCGCCAGCAGCCAGGACCTAGCGGGGGGCTCCTACGAGCAGTACTTC. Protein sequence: CASSQDLAGGSYEQYF.